This T cell receptor (beta chain) was documented in a study of T cell repertoires and leukemia-associated antigens (dated by TCRdb to between 2019 and 2020). Regarding the study in general: Per sample, about 5.1 to 6.6 million read pairs and roughly 3 to 5.0 million effective reads were obtained, for approximately 15 million effective reads in total. Using in vitro peptide stimulation of healthy T cells, the study sought to determine the antigen recognized by a TCR Vbeta21 clone earlier detected in CML patients.

Total RNA was extracted from the cultured T cells using TRIzol reagent. 5' rapid amplification of cDNA ends (5'RACE) was used to amplify TCRbeta libraries from RNA. Library concentration and integrity were checked with Qubit, an Agilent instrument, and quantitative PCR before sequencing. Sequencing of qualified libraries was performed on Illumina HiSeq or MiSeq by a commercial service provider. For the original study's pipeline: MiXCR version 1.8.2 was used to identify TCR sequences in each sample. For a clone to count as qualified, its CDR3 had to be longer than four amino acids, its nucleotide length had to be in-frame, and the clone could not contain a stop codon. A read counted as effective if the read contained the complete CDR3 structure. RT-PCR with 24 Vbeta primers, GeneScan spectratyping, and Sanger sequencing were used to validate the expanded clones. TCRdb reprocessing: public reads trimmed at Q25 with fastp, clones called with MiXCR, in-frame beta chains kept. Rows are combined by CDR3 protein, so each entry shows the most common genes and DNA. The V and J calls come from TCRdb's annotation, not from the publication. The sample table contains more than 8,000 distinct CDR3 sequences; only one count was recorded for 43% of them. The ten largest clones represent approximately 57% of the sample.

Trimming at the junction amounts to 2 bases on V and 0 bases on J, and the germline ends lie 11 bases apart. The CDR3 runs 16 residues from the cysteine to the phenylalanine. Of all the DNA, just the CDR3 is kept, 48 bases in frame from base 1. Looking up the germline V gene yields CDR1 SGHRS and CDR2 YFSETQ. As a first step, CD3+ T cells were rested overnight at 2.5 million cells/mL in RPMI 1640 lacking fetal bovine serum. MACS immunomagnetic beads were used, per the manufacturer's instructions, to isolate CD3+ T cells from PBMCs. What the work shows at the level of the full study, not this receptor alone: The four groups showed no significant differences in numbers of Vbeta genes (approximately 65), Jbeta genes (roughly 15), VDJ rearrangements, or unique CDR3s. Antigen specificity and function of the expanded clones were not tested directly and required further investigation.

Concerning this clonotype itself: Its antigen is unknown. Base qualities are not recorded, but no much larger clone differs from it by a single base.

Sequenced input: CD3+ T cells sorted from blood and cultured. This clonotype originated in a female donor in good health. The V and J genes are TRBV5-1 and TRBJ2-2; the D gene identity is not certain. The CDR3 has the sequence CASSFGWATNTGELFF. The DNA reads as follows: TGCGCCAGCAGCTTCGGTTGGGCCACGAACACCGGGGAGCTGTTTTTT.